This TCR beta chain was recovered during a study of T cell clonality in common variable immunodeficiency. This CDR3 spans 12 amino acids. J was trimmed by 2 bases and V by 7 bases; bases with no gene match: 4. Germline loops: CDR1 DFQATT, CDR2 SNEGSKA (reference sequence). This clone was recorded a few times. Its antigen is still unknown. With the read ending 3 residues before the CDR3 end, the germline J gene is used to fill in that end. Only in-frame clones appear in the TCRdb table, and some are missing; sequencing was by immunoSEQ multiplex PCR. This sample has almost 20,000 clones, each found more than once. Points from the study as a whole: Reportedly, TCR beta sequences from common variable immunodeficiency showed fewer deletions and N-nucleotide insertions.

The sample comprised peripheral blood mononuclear cells. The TCR was taken from a human donor with common variable immunodeficiency. This rearrangement joins TRBV20-1 to TRBJ2-5, with 7 bases that match TRBD1. The CDR3 bases that were read are TGCAGTGTCCGGGACAGACAAGAGACC. It encodes CSVRDRQET. The full-length CDR3 reads as CSVRDRQETQYF.